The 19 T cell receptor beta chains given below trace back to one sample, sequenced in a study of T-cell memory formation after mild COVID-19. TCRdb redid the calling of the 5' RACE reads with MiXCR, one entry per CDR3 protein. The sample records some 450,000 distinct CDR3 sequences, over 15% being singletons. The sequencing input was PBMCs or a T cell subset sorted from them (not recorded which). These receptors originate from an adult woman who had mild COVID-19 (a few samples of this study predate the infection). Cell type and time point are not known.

The CDR3 sequence: CASSLAPQGSSYNEQFF. As DNA, the CDR3 is TGCGCCAGCAGCTTGGCCCCGCAGGGGAGCTCCTACAATGAGCAGTTCTTC. The chain couples TRBV5-1 to TRBJ2-1; D is perhaps TRBD1 (6 bases). The CDR3 is made up of 17 amino acids. CDR1 and CDR2 (germline): SGHRS, YFSETQ. The V and J ends lost 0 bases and 0 bases respectively, with 13 bases between them.

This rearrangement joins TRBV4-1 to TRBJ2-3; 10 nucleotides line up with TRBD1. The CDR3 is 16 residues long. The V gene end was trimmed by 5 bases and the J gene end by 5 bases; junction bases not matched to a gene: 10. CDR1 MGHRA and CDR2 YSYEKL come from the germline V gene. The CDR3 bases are TGCGCCAGCAGCTTAGCCGGGACAGGGGTCAGAGATACGCAGTATTTT. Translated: CASSLAGTGVRDTQYF.

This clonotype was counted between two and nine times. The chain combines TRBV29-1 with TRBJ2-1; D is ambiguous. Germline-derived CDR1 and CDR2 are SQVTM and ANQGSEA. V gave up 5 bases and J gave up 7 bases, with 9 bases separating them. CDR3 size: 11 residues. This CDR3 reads CSVPVGNEQFF. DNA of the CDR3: TGCAGCGTTCCGGTTGGTAATGAGCAGTTCTTC.

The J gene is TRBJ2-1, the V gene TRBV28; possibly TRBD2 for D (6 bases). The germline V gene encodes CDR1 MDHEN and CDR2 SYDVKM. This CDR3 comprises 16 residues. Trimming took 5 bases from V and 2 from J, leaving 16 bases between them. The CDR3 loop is CASSPLLAPPYNEQFF. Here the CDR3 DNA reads TGTGCCAGCAGTCCTCTTCTAGCGCCTCCCTACAATGAGCAGTTCTTC.

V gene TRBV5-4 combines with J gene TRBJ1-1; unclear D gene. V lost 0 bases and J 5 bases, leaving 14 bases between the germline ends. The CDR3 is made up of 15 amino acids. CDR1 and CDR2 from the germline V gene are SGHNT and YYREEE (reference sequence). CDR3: CASSLVAGPLTEAFF. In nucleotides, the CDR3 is TGTGCCAGCAGCTTGGTGGCAGGACCTTTGACTGAAGCTTTCTTT.

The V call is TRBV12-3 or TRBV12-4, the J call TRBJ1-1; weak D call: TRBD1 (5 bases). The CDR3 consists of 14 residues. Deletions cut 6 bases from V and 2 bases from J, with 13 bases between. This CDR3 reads CASSPVWGNTEAFF. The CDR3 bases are TGTGCCAGCAGCCCGGTGTGGGGCAACACTGAAGCTTTCTTT.

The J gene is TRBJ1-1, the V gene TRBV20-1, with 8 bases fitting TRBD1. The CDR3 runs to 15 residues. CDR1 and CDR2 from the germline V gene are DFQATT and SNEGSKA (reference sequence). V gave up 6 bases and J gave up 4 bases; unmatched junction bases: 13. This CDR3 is CSAHRPGTGGTEAFF. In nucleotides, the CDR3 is TGCAGTGCCCACCGACCCGGGACAGGCGGCACTGAAGCTTTCTTT.

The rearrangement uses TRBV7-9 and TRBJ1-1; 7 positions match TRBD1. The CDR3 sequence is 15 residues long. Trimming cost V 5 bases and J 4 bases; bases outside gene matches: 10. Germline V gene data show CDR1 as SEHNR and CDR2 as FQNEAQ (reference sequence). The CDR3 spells CASSLRQGDSTEAFF. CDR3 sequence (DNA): TGTGCCAGCAGCCTACGACAGGGAGACAGCACTGAAGCTTTCTTT.

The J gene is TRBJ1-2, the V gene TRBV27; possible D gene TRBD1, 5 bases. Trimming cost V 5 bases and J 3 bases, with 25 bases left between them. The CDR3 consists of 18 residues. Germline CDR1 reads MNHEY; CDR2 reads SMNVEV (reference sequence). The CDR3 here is CASSPIGALVVLDYGYTF. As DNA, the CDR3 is TGTGCCAGCAGTCCAATAGGGGCGTTGGTCGTATTGGACTATGGCTACACCTTC.

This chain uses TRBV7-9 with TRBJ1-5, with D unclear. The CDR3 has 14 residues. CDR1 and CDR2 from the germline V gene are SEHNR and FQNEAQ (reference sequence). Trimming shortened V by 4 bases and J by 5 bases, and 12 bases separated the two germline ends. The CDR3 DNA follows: TGTGCCAGCAGCTCGGACTGGAATGATCAGCCCCAGCATTTT. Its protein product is CASSSDWNDQPQHF.

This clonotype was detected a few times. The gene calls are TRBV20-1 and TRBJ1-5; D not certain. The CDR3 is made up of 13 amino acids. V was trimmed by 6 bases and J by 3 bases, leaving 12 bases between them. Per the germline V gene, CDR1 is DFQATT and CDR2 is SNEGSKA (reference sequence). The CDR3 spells CSAPWTHNQPQHF. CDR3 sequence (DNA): TGCAGTGCCCCCTGGACCCACAATCAGCCCCAGCATTTT.

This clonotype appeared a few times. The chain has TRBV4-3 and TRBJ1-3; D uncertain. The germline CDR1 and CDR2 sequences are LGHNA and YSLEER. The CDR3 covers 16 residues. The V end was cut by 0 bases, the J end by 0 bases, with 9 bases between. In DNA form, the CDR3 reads TGCGCCAGCAGCCAAGAGCTGGCTTACTCTGGAAACACCATATATTTT. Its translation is CASSQELAYSGNTIYF.

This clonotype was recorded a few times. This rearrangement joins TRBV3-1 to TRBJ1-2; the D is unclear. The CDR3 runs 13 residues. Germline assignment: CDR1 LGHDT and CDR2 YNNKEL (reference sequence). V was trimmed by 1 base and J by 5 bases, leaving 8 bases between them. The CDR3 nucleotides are TGTGCCAGCAGCCAAGGGATATCTTATGGCTACACCTTC. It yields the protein CASSQGISYGYTF.

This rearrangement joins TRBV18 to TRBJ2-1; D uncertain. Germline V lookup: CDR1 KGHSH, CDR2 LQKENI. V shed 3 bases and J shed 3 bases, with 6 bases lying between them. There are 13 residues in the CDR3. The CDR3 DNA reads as TGTGCCAGCTCACCGGCAGGCTACAATGAGCAGTTCTTC. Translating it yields CASSPAGYNEQFF.

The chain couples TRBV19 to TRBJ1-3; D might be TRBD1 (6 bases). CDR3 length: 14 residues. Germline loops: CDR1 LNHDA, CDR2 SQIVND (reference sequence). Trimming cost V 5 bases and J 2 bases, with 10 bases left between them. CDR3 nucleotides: TGTGCCAGTAGTTTTCGGGACACTGGAAACACCATATATTTT. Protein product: CASSFRDTGNTIYF.

For the CDR3, the DNA is TGTGCCAGCAGAGCTCTGGACAGGGGCGAGAATGGCTACACCTTC. Amino acids: CASRALDRGENGYTF. This chain connects TRBV6-6 to TRBJ1-2; TRBD1 matches 9 bases. After removal of 6 bases from V and 6 bases from J, the junction contained 11 bases not matched to a gene. This CDR3 is built from 15 residues. The V gene's germline CDR1 is MNHNY and CDR2 SVGAGI (reference sequence).

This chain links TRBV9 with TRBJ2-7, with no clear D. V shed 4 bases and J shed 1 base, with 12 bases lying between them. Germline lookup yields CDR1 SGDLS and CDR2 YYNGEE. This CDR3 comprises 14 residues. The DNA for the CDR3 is TGTGCCAGCAGCCCCCCCGAGCGATCCTACGAGCAGTACTTC. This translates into CASSPPERSYEQYF.

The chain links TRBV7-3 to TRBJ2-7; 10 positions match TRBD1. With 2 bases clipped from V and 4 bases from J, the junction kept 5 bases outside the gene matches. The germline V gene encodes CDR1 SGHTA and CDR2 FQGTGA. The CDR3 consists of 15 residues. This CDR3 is CASSLDGQGVYEQYF. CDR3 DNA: TGTGCCAGCAGCTTAGATGGACAGGGGGTATACGAGCAGTACTTC.

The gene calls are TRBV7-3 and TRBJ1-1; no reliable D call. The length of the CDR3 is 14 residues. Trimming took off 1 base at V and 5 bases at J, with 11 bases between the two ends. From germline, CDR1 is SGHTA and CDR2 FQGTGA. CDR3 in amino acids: CASSLNSLGTEAFF. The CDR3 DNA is TGTGCCAGCAGCTTAAACAGTCTTGGGACTGAAGCTTTCTTT.